This T cell receptor (beta chain) was obtained from a study of blood T cell repertoires in COVID-19. Study at large: From the United States, Italy and Spain came samples of acute and convalescent COVID-19. T cells, B-cell-depleted T cells, or PBMCs provided the cDNA or gDNA that served as material.

Trimming removed 0 bases from V and 3 bases from J, with 14 bases in between. CDR1 GTSNPN and CDR2 SVGIG come from the germline V gene (reference sequence). CDR3 length: 15 residues. TCRdb's table, derived via immunoSEQ multiplex PCR, lists solely in-frame clones and lacks some. Altogether almost 55,000 clones are present, 88% being singletons, with the ten largest covering less than 4%. This clone was seen once. This sequence originates from a human donor in a cohort sampled during active COVID-19. The sequenced material came from peripheral blood. The genes are TRBV30 and TRBJ1-1, with D possibly TRBD1 on 5 matching bases. The CDR3 loop is CAWSVFGQGDTEAFF. In DNA, the CDR3 is TGTGCCTGGAGTGTATTCGGGCAAGGGGACACTGAAGCTTTCTTT.